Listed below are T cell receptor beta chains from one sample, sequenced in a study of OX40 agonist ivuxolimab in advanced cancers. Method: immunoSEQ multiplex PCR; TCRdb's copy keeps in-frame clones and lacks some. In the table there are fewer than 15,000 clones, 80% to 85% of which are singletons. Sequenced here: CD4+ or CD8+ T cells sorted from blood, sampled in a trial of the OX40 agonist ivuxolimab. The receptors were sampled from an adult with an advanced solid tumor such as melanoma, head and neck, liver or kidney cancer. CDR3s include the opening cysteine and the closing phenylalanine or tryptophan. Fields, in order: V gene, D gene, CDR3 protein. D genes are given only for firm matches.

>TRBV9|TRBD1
CASSPRDRGFTGELFF
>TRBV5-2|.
CASSGDRDRLYGYTF
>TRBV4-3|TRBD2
CASSQDWASGGADTQYF
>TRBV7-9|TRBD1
CASSPPDRGRETQYF
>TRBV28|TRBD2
CATLLRGALDTGELFF
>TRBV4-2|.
CASSQATGGLNTEAFF
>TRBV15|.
CATSRDRGGRIYGYTF
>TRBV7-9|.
CASSLRSSNIQYF
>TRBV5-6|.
CASSWSREQPQHF
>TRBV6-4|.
CASSDPPQRESALAKNIQYF
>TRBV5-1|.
CASSFFPGSGEEQYF
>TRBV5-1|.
CASSVGQSGYTF
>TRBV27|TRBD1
CASSWVLQGTGELFF
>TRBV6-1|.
CASSWGTDYGYTF
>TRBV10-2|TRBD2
CASSEWLAGNTDTQYF
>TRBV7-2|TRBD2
CASSILAGGGYNEQFF
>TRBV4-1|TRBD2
CASSQDVRLALGETQYF
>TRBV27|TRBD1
CASSRDRYNEQFF
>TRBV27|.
CASSYRASDTGELFF
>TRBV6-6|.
CASSPGVYEQYF
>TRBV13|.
CASSLGGVEQFF
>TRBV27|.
CASSASVTEAFF
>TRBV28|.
CASSFGPAYEQYF